The 11 T cell receptor beta chains in this list originate from one sample, sequenced in a study of blood T cell repertoires in COVID-19. Only in-frame clones appear in the TCRdb table, and some are missing; sequencing was by immunoSEQ multiplex PCR. The sample lists more than 70,000 clones, about 85% occurring once. Sequencing was done on a sample of peripheral blood. Every receptor here comes from a human donor in a cohort sampled during active COVID-19.

CDR3 region: CASSADRYTGELFF. The DNA of the CDR3 is TGTGCCAGCAGTGCCGACAGATACACCGGGGAGCTGTTTTTT. The chain uses TRBV6-4 and TRBJ2-2, with D perhaps matching TRBD1 (5 bases). This CDR3 has 14 amino acids. Germline-derived CDR1 and CDR2 are MRHNA and SNTAGT. Trimming removed 4 bases at V and 3 bases at J, with 9 bases between.

This clone was counted only a few times. This sequence joins TRBV6-6 and TRBJ1-2; TRBD1 matches 8 bases. This CDR3 is built from 15 residues. V trimming: 6 bases; J trimming: 4 bases; junction bases outside the gene matches: 10. CDR1 and CDR2 (germline): MNHNY, SVGAGI (reference sequence). The CDR3: CASRPPGQGGYGYTF. DNA of the CDR3: TGTGCCAGCAGGCCACCCGGACAGGGCGGCTATGGCTACACCTTC.

This clone is a singleton in its sample. The genes are TRBV7-8 and TRBJ1-3, with TRBD1 matching over 9 bases. J gave up 2 bases and V 5 bases, and 4 bases lay outside the gene matches. Germline V gives CDR1 SGHVS, CDR2 FQNEAQ. The CDR3 totals 15 residues. The CDR3 sequence is CASSHDRGTGNTIYF. CDR3 DNA sequence: TGTGCCAGCAGCCATGACAGGGGGACTGGAAACACCATATATTTT.

The CDR3 reads CASYSPQDTGELFF. CDR3 sequence (DNA): TGTGCCAGCTATTCTCCACAGGACACCGGGGAGCTGTTTTTT. This rearrangement joins TRBV6-6 to TRBJ2-2; the D gene is possibly TRBD1 (5 bases). V was pared by 8 bases and J by 3 bases, with 13 bases between. There are 14 residues in the CDR3. CDR1 and CDR2 (germline): MNHNY, SVGAGI (reference sequence).

This chain joins TRBV29-1 and TRBJ2-1; the D gene is possibly TRBD2 (5 bases). CDR3 length: 15 residues. The V gene lost 4 bases and the J gene lost 3 bases, with 16 bases spanning the gap. Germline V gene sequence: CDR1 SQVTM, CDR2 ANQGSEA. The CDR3: CSVAAGESYYNEQFF. CDR3 nucleotides: TGCAGCGTTGCTGCCGGGGAGTCCTACTACAATGAGCAGTTCTTC.

The J gene is TRBJ2-7, the V gene TRBV7-9; the D is unclear. The CDR3 has 12 residues. Germline assignment: CDR1 SEHNR and CDR2 FQNEAQ (reference sequence). Trimming stripped 8 bases from V and 1 base from J, with 9 bases between. CDR3 DNA: TGTGCCAGCGCCGGGTGGTCCTACGAGCAGTACTTC. It codes for CASAGWSYEQYF.

The sample holds one count of this clone. CDR3 coding DNA: TGTGCCAGCACCAGGGCGGGAGGGCCGGGAGATACGCAGTATTTT. As protein: CASTRAGGPGDTQYF. The gene calls are TRBV2 and TRBJ2-3; 9 bases align to TRBD2. The CDR3 is made up of 15 amino acids. The trim removed 7 bases at V and 5 bases at J, leaving 10 bases unmatched. The germline CDR1 and CDR2 sequences are SNHLY and FYNNEI.

The chain carries TRBV25-1 and TRBJ2-1; 11 bases line up with TRBD2. Germline CDR1 MGHDK, CDR2 SYGVNS. V lost 4 bases and J lost 10; bases outside the gene matches: 18. The CDR3 consists of 18 residues. The CDR3, as DNA: TGTGCCAGCAGTGCCATCTTAACGACTAGCGGGATCGTGGGGGAGCAGTTCTTC. This encodes CASSAILTTSGIVGEQFF.

This clone was detected only a few times. The V and J genes are TRBV5-8 and TRBJ2-7; weak D call: TRBD1 (6 bases). This CDR3 comprises 15 residues. Germline V lookup: CDR1 SGHTS, CDR2 YDEGEE. Trimming left V 2 bases short and J 3 bases short, with 15 bases between. Here the CDR3 DNA reads TGTGCCAGCAGCTTCCCGGCCAAGGACAGCTACGAGCAGTACTTC. Translation gives CASSFPAKDSYEQYF.

This chain connects TRBV2 to TRBJ2-7; TRBD1 aligns across 10 bases. Germline V gene sequence: CDR1 SNHLY, CDR2 FYNNEI. V shed 8 bases and J 7 bases; nucleotides not matched to a gene: 14. The CDR3 runs 15 residues. DNA for the CDR3: TGTGCCAGCCGCCTGGGGGGACAGGGGCTCCCAGAGCAGTACTTC. This encodes CASRLGGQGLPEQYF.

This chain joins TRBV6-1 and TRBJ2-3, with TRBD1 matching 10 bases. Germline V gene lookup returns CDR1 MNHNS and CDR2 SASEGT. The CDR3 loop spans 19 amino acids. With 4 bases clipped from V and 0 bases from J, the junction kept 13 bases outside the gene matches. The CDR3 is CASSVTGGEILSSTDTQYF. The CDR3 nucleotides are TGTGCCAGCAGTGTGACAGGGGGCGAGATACTGTCGAGCACAGATACGCAGTATTTT.